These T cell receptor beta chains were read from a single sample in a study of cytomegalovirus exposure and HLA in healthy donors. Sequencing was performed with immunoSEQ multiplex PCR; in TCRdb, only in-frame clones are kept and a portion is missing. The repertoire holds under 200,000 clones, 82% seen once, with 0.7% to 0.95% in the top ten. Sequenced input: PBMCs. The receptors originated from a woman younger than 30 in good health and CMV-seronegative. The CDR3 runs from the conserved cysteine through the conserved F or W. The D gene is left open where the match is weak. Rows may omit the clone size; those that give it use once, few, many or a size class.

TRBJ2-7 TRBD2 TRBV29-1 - TGCAGCGCCCTTAGCGGGGGCTACGAGCAGTACTTC CSALSGGYEQYF
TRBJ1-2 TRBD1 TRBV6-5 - TGTGCCAGCAGACCCCCGGGACAGCTCCTCTTAAGCTACACCTTC CASRPPGQLLLSYTF
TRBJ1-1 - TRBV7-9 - TGTGCCAGCAGCTTAGATACGGGGACTGAAGCTTTCTTT CASSLDTGTEAFF
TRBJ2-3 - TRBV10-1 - TGCGCCAGCAGATCGAGTGAGGCAGATACGCAGTATTTT CASRSSEADTQYF
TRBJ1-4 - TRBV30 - TGTGCCTGGAGTGTCGATTACTTTAATGAAAAACTGTTTTTT CAWSVDYFNEKLFF
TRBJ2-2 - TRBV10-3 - TGTGCCATCAGTGGATTTGGACAGCCGAACACCGGGGAGCTGTTTTTT CAISGFGQPNTGELFF
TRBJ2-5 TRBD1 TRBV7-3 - TGTGCCAGCAGCTCCCGGGACAGGGGCGTTAGCGGTAAAGAGACCCAGTACTTC CASSSRDRGVSGKETQYF
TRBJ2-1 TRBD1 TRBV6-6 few TGTGCCAGCAGTTACTCGGGCGGGACAGGATCTGAGCAGTTCTTC CASSYSGGTGSEQFF
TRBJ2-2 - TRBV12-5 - TGTGCTAGTGGTCTCCACTATCTGGGGGGGAACACCGGGGAGCTGTTTTTT CASGLHYLGGNTGELFF
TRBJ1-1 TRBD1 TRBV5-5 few TGTGCCAGCAGCGTACCGGGACAGGGGCCAGGTGAAGCTTTCTTT CASSVPGQGPGEAFF
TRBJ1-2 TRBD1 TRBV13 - TGTGCCAGCAGGGGACAGGTGCAAGGCGACAACTATGGCTACACCTTC CASRGQVQGDNYGYTF
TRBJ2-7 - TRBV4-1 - TGCGCCAGCAGCCAAGATGAGGGGGGGGGTACCTACGAGCAGTACTTC CASSQDEGGGTYEQYF
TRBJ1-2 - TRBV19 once TGTGCCAGTATAATGGGACACAGTAAAGCATATGGCTACACCTTC CASIMGHSKAYGYTF
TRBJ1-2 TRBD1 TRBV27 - TGTGCCAGCAGTGGTTTGGAGGGGGCGCAGAATGGCTACACCTTC CASSGLEGAQNGYTF
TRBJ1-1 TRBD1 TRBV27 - TGTGCCAGCAGGACCCACAGGGGGGGCCCTGAAGCTTTCTTT CASRTHRGGPEAFF